The sample holds one count of the clone carrying this TCR beta chain. The data derive from a study of blood T cell repertoires in COVID-19. From germline, CDR1 is MDHEN and CDR2 SYDVKM. There are 15 residues in the CDR3. J lost 7 bases, V lost 7 bases, and 15 bases had no gene match. TCRdb's table, derived via immunoSEQ multiplex PCR, lists solely in-frame clones and lacks some. Found here are about 240,000 clones, around 89% of them singletons; the top ten hold 3.5% to 4.5%. The rearrangement uses TRBV28 and TRBJ1-2; 7 nucleotides align to TRBD1. This clonotype originated in a young woman who had recovered from COVID-19. The sequenced sample was PBMCs or T cells enriched from blood (not recorded which). DNA for the CDR3: TGTGCCAGCACTCAATATGGAGGGGGCTCGGTTGGCTACACCTTC. It specifies CASTQYGGGSVGYTF.